The 20 T cell receptor delta chains presented below share a single source sample, sequenced in a study of Vδ1+ human thymocytes. These TCRs are of unknown antigen specificity. Study-level points and caveats: In the thymus, TRG and TRD repertoires looked highly polyclonal with Gaussian CDR3 lengths.

The template was reverse-transcribed extracted RNA. CDR3 amplicons came from multiplex PCR with pooled V-gene forward and constant-region reverse primers. TCRdb called clones anew from the multiplex PCR reads with CATT. The table lists roughly 56,000 delta-chain clones, roughly 15% of them singletons, with over 0.35% in the top ten. The sequencing sample was made of Vdelta1+ gamma-delta thymocytes from the thymus. The subset denotes: FACS-sorted CD3+ TCRalphabeta- TCRVdelta1+ TCRVdelta2- thymocytes. All receptors come from a girl less than two years old who had congenital heart surgery.

V gene TRDV2 combines with J gene TRDJ1, with TRDD3 identical over 7 bases. Germline V gives CDR1 GEAIGNYY, CDR2 EKD. CDR3 length equals 20 residues. The trim removed 4 bases at V and 0 bases at J, leaving 22 bases unmatched. The CDR3: CACETDSVRGGIPYTDKLIF. The CDR3 DNA reads as TGTGCCTGTGAGACGGATAGCGTTAGGGGTGGGATACCCTACACCGATAAACTCATCTTT.

This clone was counted between two and nine times. The genes are TRDV1 and TRDJ1; 7 nucleotides align to TRDD3. Germline CDR1 TSWWSYY, CDR2 QGS. The CDR3 has 15 residues. Trimming removed 4 bases from V and 2 bases from J; junction bases left unmatched: 7. Written as DNA, the CDR3 is TGTGCTCTTGGGGCCTGGGGGGGTTCGACCGATAAACTCATCTTT. This gives the protein CALGAWGGSTDKLIF.

The chain uses TRDV1 and TRDJ1; D is uncertain. V was pared by 2 bases and J by 7 bases, with 41 bases between. The CDR3 runs to 23 residues. Germline-derived CDR1 and CDR2 are TSWWSYY and QGS. The CDR3 DNA follows: TGTGCTCTTGGGGAAGCGCACAGTACTTTCCACGGTACTGTGGACCTCGATCGGGGTAAACTCATCTTT. It encodes CALGEAHSTFHGTVDLDRGKLIF.

The chain couples TRDV1 to TRDJ1; D is possibly TRDD2 or TRDD3 (9 bases each). V gave up 1 base and J gave up 13 bases, with 28 bases separating them. The CDR3 is made up of 17 amino acids. CDR1 is TSWWSYY and CDR2 is QGS in the germline V gene. CDR3 amino acids: CALGERPSYVGLGEPIF. The CDR3 DNA sequence: TGTGCTCTTGGGGAACGGCCTTCCTACGTCGGACTGGGGGAACCCATCTTT.

This clone was seen more than once but under ten times. The chain uses TRDV1 and TRDJ1; D unclear. V was shortened by 1 base and J by 0 bases, with 24 bases between the two germline ends. The CDR3 spans 20 residues. Germline-derived CDR1 and CDR2 are TSWWSYY and QGS. CDR3 amino acids: CALGERRRPAYLLYTDKLIF. The CDR3 DNA reads as TGTGCTCTTGGGGAACGCAGGCGTCCTGCATATCTTCTTTACACCGATAAACTCATCTTT.

V gene TRDV1 combines with J gene TRDJ1, with D possibly TRDD3 on 5 matching bases. The germline CDR1 and CDR2 sequences are TSWWSYY and QGS. V was clipped by 2 bases and J by 5 bases, with 18 bases between them. This CDR3 is built from 16 residues. CDR3 region: CALGEIGINLSDKLIF. CDR3 sequence (DNA): TGTGCTCTTGGGGAAATTGGGATCAATCTTTCGGATAAACTCATCTTT.

This clone came up a few times. V usage is TRDV1 and J usage is TRDJ1; D might be TRDD3 (5 bases). V lost 0 bases to trimming and J lost 1 base, with 24 bases between them. The CDR3 spans 20 residues. Germline-derived CDR1 and CDR2 are TSWWSYY and QGS. DNA of the CDR3: TGTGCTCTTGGGGAACTAGGGGTTGCCGGTACTGGCCATGGCACCGATAAACTCATCTTT. Translated: CALGELGVAGTGHGTDKLIF.

This clone was picked up a small number of times. The chain combines TRDV1 with TRDJ1; 11 positions match TRDD3. Germline V gives CDR1 TSWWSYY, CDR2 QGS. CDR3 size: 23 residues. With 5 bases clipped from V and 1 base from J, the junction kept 27 bases outside the gene matches. This CDR3 reads CALGTNQAFLGDTTLPLTDKLIF. The CDR3 bases are TGTGCTCTTGGGACGAATCAGGCCTTCTTGGGGGATACGACCCTACCGCTCACCGATAAACTCATCTTT.

In regard to this clone: A read error may produce the germline difference seen at one junction end. Distinct nucleotide sequences in the sample also encode this CDR3. The J gene is TRDJ1, the V gene TRDV1; no firm D call. The V gene's germline CDR1 is TSWWSYY and CDR2 QGS. The CDR3 is 16 amino acids. CDR3 DNA sequence: TGTGCTCTTGGGAAGTTCCAAAAGAAGTACACCGATAAACTCATCTTC. As protein: CALGKFQKKYTDKLIF.

This chain uses TRDV1 with TRDJ1, with 9 bases fitting TRDD3. Trimming cost V 0 bases and J 3 bases; bases outside gene matches: 20. The germline V gene has CDR1 TSWWSYY and CDR2 QGS. This CDR3 contains 21 residues. CDR3 DNA: TGTGCTCTTGGGGAACTCCACGAACATACATGGGGGGATACTGGATCCGATAAACTCATCTTT. Amino acids: CALGELHEHTWGDTGSDKLIF.

This clone appeared many times. At one end, the junction sequence differs from germline, possibly due to a read error. The chain uses TRAV29/DV5 and TRDJ1; no firm D call. The CDR3 spans 11 residues. Germline values: CDR1 NSMFDY, CDR2 ISSIKDK. For the CDR3, the DNA is TGTGCAGCAAGTCAGCCCGAGAAACTCATCTTT. Translated, it gives CAASQPEKLIF.

This clone was seen a handful of times. J is TRDJ1 and V is TRDV1; 9 bases line up with TRDD3. The CDR3 runs 19 residues. Germline trimming cut 1 base from V and 4 bases from J; bases unmatched to any gene: 16. The germline V gene has CDR1 TSWWSYY and CDR2 QGS. The CDR3 is CALGEQSRSTWGIFDKLIF. Here the CDR3 DNA reads TGTGCTCTTGGGGAACAATCTCGCTCAACCTGGGGGATCTTCGATAAACTCATCTTT.

This clone turned up a few times. The genes are TRDV1 and TRDJ1; D is uncertain. Deletions cut 1 base from V and 7 bases from J, with 25 bases between. This CDR3 has 18 amino acids. Germline CDR1 reads TSWWSYY; CDR2 reads QGS. The CDR3, as DNA: TGTGCTCTTGGGGAACGGACCCTCCCAAGGGAGGAGGGAGGTAAACTCATCTTT. Encoded protein: CALGERTLPREEGGKLIF.

Only a few counts were recorded for this clone. The V call is TRDV1, the J call TRDJ1, with TRDD3 identical over 10 bases. V lost 3 bases to trimming and J lost 0 bases; unmatched junction nucleotides: 34. Germline CDR1 is TSWWSYY and CDR2 is QGS. The CDR3 totals 26 residues. The CDR3 protein is CALGEPGVFVLPWGIEGSKNTDKLIF. In DNA form, the CDR3 reads TGTGCTCTTGGGGAGCCGGGAGTGTTTGTACTACCCTGGGGGATAGAGGGGTCGAAAAACACCGATAAACTCATCTTT.

The rearrangement joins TRDV1 to TRDJ1; TRDD2 is a possible D gene (5 bases). Germline assignment: CDR1 TSWWSYY and CDR2 QGS. Trimming cost V 1 base and J 9 bases, with 18 bases left between them. The CDR3 totals 15 residues. CDR3 nucleotides: TGTGCTCTTGGGGAACAACCTACGCCAGTCAGGGAACTCATCTTT. Protein product: CALGEQPTPVRELIF.

The rearrangement links TRDV1 to TRDJ1, with 12 nucleotides matching TRDD3. Germline CDR1 TSWWSYY, CDR2 QGS. Trimming removed 1 base from V and 0 bases from J; junction bases left unmatched: 36. This CDR3 comprises 28 residues. CDR3 in DNA: TGTGCTCTTGGGGAACACGGGACAACGGGGTCTGGAAACCTACTCCTCTGGGGGATACGCGGGTACACCGATAAACTCATCTTT. As protein: CALGEHGTTGSGNLLLWGIRGYTDKLIF.

This clone was counted between two and nine times. The rearrangement links TRDV1 to TRDJ1, with 7 bases that match TRDD2. The CDR3 totals 18 residues. V lost 3 bases and J lost 4; bases outside the gene matches: 17. CDR1 is TSWWSYY and CDR2 is QGS in the germline V gene. The CDR3 DNA is TGTGCTCTTGGGGACCCTTTCCTACCAGACGTACTCGTCGATAAACTCATCTTT. The encoded protein is CALGDPFLPDVLVDKLIF.

In this sample, this clone turned up a few times. The rearrangement joins TRDV1 to TRDJ1; TRDD3 aligns across 7 bases. Germline CDR1 is TSWWSYY and CDR2 is QGS. V trimming: 3 bases; J trimming: 0 bases; junction bases outside the gene matches: 25. The CDR3 runs 22 residues. In DNA form, the CDR3 reads TGTGCTCTTGGGGATCAACCTTCTTCGAGAGGTACTGGGGATCCTTACACCGATAAACTCATCTTT. Protein: CALGDQPSSRGTGDPYTDKLIF.

This clone appeared a few times. V and J are TRDV1 and TRDJ1, with D hard to call. V was trimmed by 3 bases and J by 0 bases, leaving 20 bases between them. This CDR3 is 18 amino acids long. Germline loops: CDR1 TSWWSYY, CDR2 QGS. CDR3 region: CALGDSGAIRAYTDKLIF. CDR3 nucleotides: TGTGCTCTTGGGGATAGTGGTGCCATCCGAGCGTACACCGATAAACTCATCTTT.

This chain links TRDV1 with TRDJ1; D not resolved. The ends were cut back, 4 bases at V and 8 bases at J, with 26 bases in the middle. The CDR3 loop spans 17 amino acids. Germline V gene data show CDR1 as TSWWSYY and CDR2 as QGS. Written as DNA, the CDR3 is TGTGCTCTTGGGGGGCCCTCCTGGAGAGACCTCAGGAGGAAACTCATCTTT. Its protein product is CALGGPSWRDLRRKLIF.